The 17 T cell receptor beta chains reported below all come from one sample, sequenced in a study of PD-L1 blockade in urothelial cancer. Produced via immunoSEQ multiplex PCR; TCRdb's table is partial and in-frame only. The table records tens of thousands of clones, 70% to 85% of them present only once. Material: PBMCs, obtained around atezolizumab (anti-PD-L1) treatment. These receptor sequences come from a man aged 65 to 79 with urothelial cancer.

This chain connects TRBV27 to TRBJ2-3; 7 nucleotides align to TRBD1. The CDR3 sequence is 15 residues long. The germline gives CDR1 MNHEY, CDR2 SMNVEV (reference sequence). The junction had 20 bases not matched to a gene; V was cut back by 6 bases and J by 14 bases. CDR3 sequence: CASSSDRELHRIRYF. DNA of the CDR3: TGTGCCAGCAGCTCCGACAGGGAACTCCACCGAATACGGTATTTT.

The chain uses TRBV9 and TRBJ2-5, with TRBD1 identical over 10 bases. V lost 4 bases, J lost 2 bases, and 5 bases stayed unmatched. The germline V gene encodes CDR1 SGDLS and CDR2 YYNGEE. The CDR3 sequence is 15 residues long. Here the CDR3 reads CASSRDRGSQETQYF. The CDR3 nucleotides are TGTGCCAGCAGCCGGGACAGGGGTTCACAAGAGACCCAGTACTTC.

The chain is built from TRBV14 and TRBJ2-5; possible D gene TRBD1, 6 bases. The CDR3 is 15 amino acids. Trimming cost V 4 bases and J 3 bases, with 15 bases left between them. Germline assignment: CDR1 SGHDN and CDR2 FVKESK. CDR3 region: CASSRRQEREETQYF. CDR3 DNA sequence: TGTGCCAGCAGCCGCAGACAGGAGAGGGAAGAGACCCAGTACTTC.

The V call is TRBV5-4, the J call TRBJ2-1; D unresolved. This CDR3 contains 12 residues. Germline lookup yields CDR1 SGHNT and CDR2 YYREEE (reference sequence). V was pared by 2 bases and J by 9 bases, with 9 bases between. The CDR3 spells CASSLHRVEQFF. The CDR3 DNA reads TGTGCCAGCAGCTTACATCGGGTTGAGCAGTTCTTC.

This clone was counted between two and nine times. J is TRBJ2-1 and V is TRBV2, with 14 nucleotides matching TRBD2. V lost 5 bases, J lost 8 bases, and 5 bases stayed unmatched. Germline CDR1 is SNHLY and CDR2 is FYNNEI. The CDR3 loop spans 15 amino acids. The CDR3 nucleotides read TGTGCCAGCAGTCCGGGACTAGCGGGAGTATATGAGCAGTTCTTC. Protein: CASSPGLAGVYEQFF.

This CDR3 reads CASSLPGLAGGRQFF. CDR3 nucleotide sequence: TGTGCCAGCTCCCTTCCGGGACTAGCGGGAGGAAGGCAGTTCTTC. This chain joins TRBV28 and TRBJ2-1; TRBD2 matches 15 bases. Trimming cost V 8 bases and J 12 bases; bases outside gene matches: 11. This CDR3 spans 15 amino acids. Germline CDR1 is MDHEN and CDR2 is SYDVKM.

The V gene is TRBV5-1, the J gene TRBJ2-7; D might be TRBD2 (5 bases). This CDR3 has 15 residues. V was pared by 1 base and J by 2 bases, with 13 bases between. The germline V gene has CDR1 SGHRS and CDR2 YFSETQ. CDR3 in DNA: TGCGCCAGCAGCTTGAACGCGGGCAGTACCTACGAGCAGTACTTC. It yields the protein CASSLNAGSTYEQYF.

This clone was observed a single time. The V call is TRBV27, the J call TRBJ2-7; no reliable D call. From germline, CDR1 is MNHEY and CDR2 SMNVEV (reference sequence). This CDR3 contains 16 residues. V lost 6 bases and J 2 bases, leaving 20 bases between the germline ends. CDR3 sequence (DNA): TGTGCCAGCAGAATCCGGTCAGGCGTTCCCCCCTACGAGCAGTACTTC. It yields the protein CASRIRSGVPPYEQYF.

The chain is built from TRBV27 and TRBJ2-1, with TRBD2 matching 10 bases. V was clipped by 4 bases and J by 7 bases; unmatched bases: 10. CDR3 length equals 16 residues. The germline gives CDR1 MNHEY, CDR2 SMNVEV (reference sequence). CDR3 region: CASSSWEASGRNEQFF. CDR3 sequence (DNA): TGTGCCAGCAGTTCCTGGGAGGCTAGCGGGAGAAATGAGCAGTTCTTC.

The V gene is TRBV28, the J gene TRBJ1-5; D is unresolved. Germline V gene data show CDR1 as MDHEN and CDR2 as SYDVKM. Trimming removed 2 bases at V and 5 bases at J, with 10 bases between. This CDR3 has 14 amino acids. CDR3 in amino acids: CASSLGPGDQPQHF. DNA for the CDR3: TGTGCCAGCAGTTTAGGCCCGGGAGATCAGCCCCAGCATTTT.

The CDR3 is CASGLVIRQQTADTQYF. DNA of the CDR3: TGTGCTAGTGGTTTGGTAATAAGGCAGCAGACTGCAGATACGCAGTATTTT. This rearrangement joins TRBV12-5 to TRBJ2-3; no clear D. Germline V gives CDR1 LGHNT, CDR2 FRNRAP. This CDR3 region has 17 residues. The ends were cut back, 0 bases at V and 4 bases at J, with 17 bases in the middle. The whole variable domain, remainder taken from reference TRBV12-5 and TRBJ2-3, is DARVTQTPRHKVTEMGQEVTMRCQPILGHNTVFWYRQTMMQGLELLAYFRNRAPLDDSGMPKDRFSAEMPDATLATLKIQPSEPRDSAVYFCASGLVIRQQTADTQYFGPGTRLTVL.

The J gene is TRBJ2-5, the V gene TRBV11-3; 8 bases fit TRBD2. CDR3 length: 14 amino acids. Germline assignment: CDR1 SGHNT and CDR2 YENEEA. V was pared by 5 bases and J by 5 bases, with 7 bases of the junction left unmatched. The CDR3 DNA follows: TGTGCCAGCAGCCTACTAGCGGAGGGGGAGACCCAGTACTTC. Its translation: CASSLLAEGETQYF.

The CDR3 DNA follows: TGTGCCAGCAGGTCGACAGGGATGGGGACTGAAGCTTTCTTT. It codes for CASRSTGMGTEAFF. The rearrangement uses TRBV11-2 and TRBJ1-1, with TRBD1 matching over 7 bases. V lost 6 bases and J lost 5; bases outside the gene matches: 9. In germline, CDR1 is SGHAT, CDR2 FQNNGV. This CDR3 has 14 residues.

This clone was seen more than once but under ten times. This chain joins TRBV5-6 and TRBJ1-1; D not certain. The V gene's germline CDR1 is SGHDT and CDR2 YYEEEE. The CDR3 spans 14 residues. V dropped 0 bases and J dropped 2 bases, with 8 bases sitting between them. This CDR3 is CASSLALFNTEAFF. As DNA, the CDR3 is TGTGCCAGCAGCTTGGCCCTATTCAACACTGAAGCTTTCTTT.

The chain uses TRBV2 and TRBJ2-7, with TRBD2 identical over 12 bases. V shed 6 bases and J 3 bases; nucleotides not matched to a gene: 6. CDR3 length equals 15 residues. Per germline, CDR1 SNHLY and CDR2 FYNNEI. In nucleotides, the CDR3 is TGTGCCAGCAGAAAGAGGACTAGCGGGATCTACGAGCAGTACTTC. Translated, it gives CASRKRTSGIYEQYF. Drawing the rest from reference TRBV2 and TRBJ2-7, the complete variable domain is EPEVTQTPSHQVTQMGQEVILRCVPISNHLYFYWYRQILGQKVEFLVSFYNNEISEKSEIFDDQFSVERPDGSNFTLKIRSTKLEDSAMYFCASRKRTSGIYEQYFGPGTRLTVT.

This clone was seen a handful of times. The chain is built from TRBV4-2 and TRBJ2-7; 7 bases map to TRBD2. V shed 5 bases, J shed 2 bases, and the junction held 9 bases outside the gene matches. The CDR3 extends over 15 amino acids. Germline V gives CDR1 LGHNA, CDR2 YNFKEQ. The CDR3 loop is CASSLGGSLTYEQYF. DNA for the CDR3: TGTGCCAGCAGCTTGGGCGGGAGCCTTACCTACGAGCAGTACTTC.

The rearrangement links TRBV27 to TRBJ2-4; 7 bases are a match to TRBD2. Germline trimming cut 3 bases from V and 6 bases from J; bases unmatched to any gene: 11. The germline CDR1 and CDR2 sequences are MNHEY and SMNVEV (reference sequence). CDR3 size: 16 residues. CDR3 sequence: CASSFVFGQRGNIQYF. The CDR3 nucleotides read TGTGCCAGCAGTTTCGTATTTGGCCAGCGGGGAAACATTCAGTACTTC.